This T cell receptor beta chain came from a study of human T cells and chemical hapten exposure. V lost 0 bases, J lost 6 bases, and 7 bases lay in between. The CDR3 sequence is 13 residues long. Per the germline V gene, CDR1 is SGHRS and CDR2 is YFSETQ. Comments on this clonotype: Its antigen is unknown.

Time point denoted: healthy volunteer bleed at 6 weeks. It was unfractionated whole blood from which total RNA was extracted. Per the original methods: Sample-level TCR yields exhibited a median of approximately 88,000, with a range of 23,224 to 690,600. TCRdb used MiXCR to reprocess the RACE reads, holding one entry per CDR3 protein. These V and J calls rely on TCRdb rather than the paper's analysis. The profile shows more than 60,000 distinct CDR3 sequences, 8.6% of them singletons. Findings and caveats of the study: After DPC sensitization, TCRs above 1 in 1000 frequency showed no change.

Sequenced input: whole blood. The receptor comes from a male donor in good health. Some clones in this sample may be carry-over from other donors' samples. V usage is TRBV5-1 and J usage is TRBJ1-5; no clear D. The CDR3 nucleotides are TGCGCCAGCAGCTTGGACCCCAGTCAGCCCCAGCATTTT. Translating it yields CASSLDPSQPQHF.